This TCR beta chain was profiled in a study of blood T cell repertoires in COVID-19. Study context: In each case, the material was cDNA or gDNA derived from T cells, B-cell-depleted T cells, or PBMCs.

Trimming removed 5 bases at V and 1 base at J, with 8 bases between. CDR3 length: 13 amino acids. Germline V gene data show CDR1 as PRHDT and CDR2 as FYEKMQ (reference sequence). Enrollment of patients from Seattle took place during active infection, with longitudinal follow-up. In the original analysis: For nucleated cells, counts were estimated from reference gene primer amplification. Clones were read by immunoSEQ multiplex PCR, and TCRdb kept only the in-frame ones, dropping some. Clone size and the V and J calls come from that table; the DNA yielded D and trimming. Here the sample spans hundreds of thousands of clones, approximately 88% being singletons.

The TCR originated in a woman aged 45-65 years with COVID-19, enrolled during active disease. The material sequenced was peripheral blood. The chain links TRBV13 to TRBJ1-1; no firm D call. CDR3 bases: TGTGCCAGCAGCCCAACAACGAACACTGAAGCTTTCTTT. It encodes CASSPTTNTEAFF. The full variable domain, with the rest looked up from reference TRBV13 and TRBJ1-1, is AAGVIQSPRHLIKEKRETATLKCYPIPRHDTVYWYQQGPGQDPQFLISFYEKMQSDKGSIPDRFSAQQFSDYHSELNMSSLELGDSALYFCASSPTTNTEAFFGQGTRLTVV.